These 25 T cell receptor beta chains share one sample of origin, sequenced in a study of CD39 and CD103 CD8 tumor-infiltrating T cells. The method was immunoSEQ multiplex PCR; TCRdb's version includes in-frame clones alone and lacks a portion of them. The repertoire has around 2,300 clones, about 69% of them found once; the top ten carry around 13%. Specimen: CD39- CD103- CD8+ T cells sorted from the tumor. This sample's subset: CD103-CD39- double-negative CD45RA- CD8 T cells. Every receptor here comes from a human donor with head and neck squamous cell carcinoma.

The chain recombines TRBV7-3 with TRBJ1-2, with D possibly being TRBD1 (5 bases). This CDR3 contains 13 residues. V was pared by 2 bases and J by 8 bases, with 12 bases between. CDR1 is SGHTA and CDR2 is FQGTGA in the germline V gene. The CDR3 protein is CASSLDSRGGYTF. CDR3 DNA sequence: TGTGCCAGCAGCTTAGACAGCCGGGGGGGCTACACCTTC.

This chain connects TRBV11-2 to TRBJ2-1; D possibly corresponds to TRBD1 (5 bases). Per the germline V gene, CDR1 is SGHAT and CDR2 is FQNNGV. The CDR3 has 13 amino acids. The V end was cut by 5 bases, the J end by 3 bases, with 8 bases between. The CDR3 DNA is TGTGCCAGCAGCGCCCAGGGCTACAATGAGCAGTTCTTC. Its protein is CASSAQGYNEQFF.

This clone was detected a few times. The V call is TRBV19, the J call TRBJ1-1; D perhaps matches TRBD1 (6 bases). The CDR3 covers 15 residues. V was clipped by 3 bases and J by 5 bases, with 16 bases between them. Germline CDR1 and CDR2: LNHDA and SQIVND (reference sequence). CDR3 nucleotide sequence: TGTGCCAGTAGTATGGGACATCTAGGGGGGACTGAAGCTTTCTTT. Translated, it gives CASSMGHLGGTEAFF.

In nucleotides, the CDR3 is TGTGCCAGCAGTTGGATAACGGGACAGGCCCTCCATGAGCAGTTCTTC. Translated: CASSWITGQALHEQFF. The J gene is TRBJ2-1, the V gene TRBV27, with 8 nucleotides matching TRBD1. CDR1 and CDR2 from the germline V gene are MNHEY and SMNVEV (reference sequence). This CDR3 has 16 amino acids. Losses at the gene ends were 4 bases for V and 8 bases for J; bases not matched to a gene: 13.

This clone has a handful of counts. This chain joins TRBV7-8 and TRBJ2-6; no clear D gene. V was shortened by 8 bases and J by 0 bases, with 8 bases between the two germline ends. Germline V gene data show CDR1 as SGHVS and CDR2 as FQNEAQ. The CDR3 runs 14 residues. CDR3 sequence: CASASNSGANVLTF. The CDR3 region has the DNA TGTGCCAGCGCCAGCAACTCTGGGGCCAACGTCCTGACTTTC.

Details on this clone: A junction end diverges from the germline sequence, so it may reflect a read error. The CDR3 protein is CSVEGGLF. In nucleotides, the CDR3 is TGCAGTGTCGAGGGGGGTCTCTTC. The rearrangement joins TRBV20-1 to TRBJ2-1, with D tentatively TRBD1 or TRBD2 (6 bases each). This CDR3 region has 8 residues. CDR1 is DFQATT and CDR2 is SNEGSKA in the germline V gene (reference sequence).

V is TRBV4-1 and J is TRBJ1-1, with unresolved D. Germline V gene lookup returns CDR1 MGHRA and CDR2 YSYEKL. V was shortened by 2 bases and J by 8 bases, with 15 bases between the two germline ends. This CDR3 spans 14 amino acids. CDR3 sequence: CASSQPGEREEAFF. The CDR3 DNA sequence: TGCGCCAGCAGCCAACCTGGCGAGAGGGAAGAAGCTTTCTTT.

The V and J genes are TRBV9 and TRBJ2-5, with D possibly matching TRBD2 (7 bases). CDR3 size: 15 residues. Trimming took off 0 bases at V and 0 bases at J, with 9 bases between the two ends. Germline V gene data show CDR1 as SGDLS and CDR2 as YYNGEE. CDR3 coding DNA: TGTGCCAGCAGCGTAGGCGGGGGCTACCAAGAGACCCAGTACTTC. This sequence encodes CASSVGGGYQETQYF. Based on the CDR3 plus reference TRBV9 and TRBJ2-5, the full variable domain is DSGVTQTPKHLITATGQRVTLRCSPRSGDLSVYWYQQSLDQGLQFLIQYYNGEERAKGNILERFSAQQFPDLHSELNLSSLELGDSALYFCASSVGGGYQETQYFGPGTRLLVL.

This chain joins TRBV9 and TRBJ1-1; 8 nucleotides align to TRBD1. The CDR3 is 15 amino acids. J gave up 3 bases and V 4 bases, and 8 bases lay outside the gene matches. Germline V gene lookup returns CDR1 SGDLS and CDR2 YYNGEE. CDR3 in amino acids: CASSTDRGGDTEAFF. The CDR3 region has the DNA TGTGCCAGCAGCACCGACAGGGGTGGGGACACTGAAGCTTTCTTT.

The chain recombines TRBV4-2 with TRBJ1-6; 9 bases agree with TRBD1. Trimming removed 0 bases from V and 7 bases from J; junction bases left unmatched: 7. Germline CDR1 reads LGHNA; CDR2 reads YNFKEQ. This CDR3 has 17 amino acids. CDR3 protein: CASSQDGAGTGNSPLHF. The CDR3 DNA follows: TGTGCCAGCAGCCAAGATGGGGCGGGGACAGGGAATTCACCCCTCCACTTT.

V usage is TRBV15 and J usage is TRBJ2-7, with unresolved D. The CDR3 has 16 residues. Germline V gene sequence: CDR1 LNHNV, CDR2 YYDKDF (reference sequence). V was pared by 3 bases and J by 2 bases, with 17 bases between. This CDR3 reads CATSSPSGLSPYEQYF. CDR3 bases: TGTGCCACCAGCAGCCCTTCCGGGCTCAGTCCCTACGAGCAGTACTTC.

The chain uses TRBV30 and TRBJ2-7; D possibly corresponds to TRBD1 (5 bases). Germline CDR1 GTSNPN, CDR2 SVGIG (reference sequence). The CDR3 totals 15 residues. The V gene lost 0 bases and the J gene lost 3 bases, with 15 bases spanning the gap. CDR3 loop: CAWSVNRLELYEQYF. CDR3 bases: TGTGCCTGGAGTGTCAACAGGTTGGAGCTCTACGAGCAGTACTTC.

The chain combines TRBV27 with TRBJ2-6; D gene uncertain. V lost 2 bases to trimming and J lost 2 bases, with 7 bases between them. From germline, CDR1 is MNHEY and CDR2 SMNVEV (reference sequence). The CDR3 spans 15 residues. The DNA of the CDR3 is TGTGCCAGCAGTTTAATAGGAACTGGGGCCAACGTCCTGACTTTC. The encoded protein is CASSLIGTGANVLTF.

The genes are TRBV18 and TRBJ2-1, with D unclear. Germline V gives CDR1 KGHSH, CDR2 LQKENI. V lost 2 bases, J lost 8 bases, and 7 bases lay in between. This CDR3 spans 12 amino acids. CDR3 protein: CASSPISHEQFF. The CDR3 nucleotides read TGTGCCAGCTCACCAATCAGCCATGAGCAGTTCTTC. Full variable domain (remainder filled in from reference TRBV18 and TRBJ2-1): NAGVMQNPRHLVRRRGQEARLRCSPMKGHSHVYWYRQLPEEGLKFMVYLQKENIIDESGMPKERFSAEFPKEGPSILRIQQVVRGDSAAYFCASSPISHEQFFGPGTRLTVL.

In regard to this clone: A read error may produce the germline difference seen at one junction end. The chain recombines TRBV4-1 with TRBJ2-1; D gene unclear. Germline CDR1 and CDR2: MGHRA and YSYEKL. The CDR3 runs 16 residues. CDR3 in DNA: TGCGCTAGCAGCCGCCTGTTTCCGAGCTCCTACAATGAGCAGTTCTTC. Its protein product is CASSRLFPSSYNEQFF.

This clone counts as large (0.1 to 1%). The chain recombines TRBV5-1 with TRBJ2-7; D gene ambiguous. Looked up from germline, CDR1 is SGHRS and CDR2 is YFSETQ. V was trimmed by 0 bases and J by 3 bases, leaving 7 bases between them. The CDR3 contains 13 residues. In DNA form, the CDR3 reads TGCGCCAGCAGCTTGGTGGGCAGCTACGAGCAGTACTTC. Translating gives CASSLVGSYEQYF.

This clone has more than one count but fewer than ten. The CDR3 spells CASSLVLAGTVTDTQYF. In nucleotides, the CDR3 is TGTGCCAGCAGCTTAGTACTAGCGGGGACGGTCACAGATACGCAGTATTTT. The chain combines TRBV7-8 with TRBJ2-3; 10 positions match TRBD2. The ends lost 1 base at V and 2 bases at J; junction bases unmatched: 6. The CDR3 has 17 residues. Germline V CDR1 and CDR2: SGHVS, FQNEAQ.

This sequence joins TRBV11-2 and TRBJ2-7; D gene uncertain. Trimming removed 0 bases at V and 4 bases at J, with 13 bases between. CDR1 and CDR2 (germline): SGHAT, FQNNGV. CDR3 length: 15 amino acids. The CDR3 sequence: CASSLESQSVYEQYF. CDR3 coding DNA: TGTGCCAGCAGCTTAGAAAGTCAGTCGGTATACGAGCAGTACTTC.

The chain recombines TRBV27 with TRBJ2-5; D unclear. The J call may be in error: the DNA end matches TRBJ2-7 better. Germline CDR1 MNHEY, CDR2 SMNVEV (reference sequence). The CDR3 runs 13 residues. The CDR3 loop is CASSLVGFDEQYF. For the CDR3, the DNA is TGTGCCAGCAGTTTAGTTGGGTTTGACGAGCAGTACTTC.

The chain employs TRBV27 and TRBJ2-7, with D possibly matching TRBD2 (6 bases). The CDR3 contains 13 residues. The germline gives CDR1 MNHEY, CDR2 SMNVEV (reference sequence). Deletions cut 3 bases from V and 6 bases from J, with 12 bases between. The CDR3 nucleotides are TGTGCCAGCAGTTTCACCCGGGAGTTCGAGCAGTACTTC. Its translation: CASSFTREFEQYF.

The rearrangement uses TRBV7-8 and TRBJ1-1; maybe TRBD1 (5 bases). The ends were cut back, 5 bases at V and 0 bases at J, with 10 bases in the middle. Germline CDR1 reads SGHVS; CDR2 reads FQNEAQ. The CDR3 covers 14 residues. The CDR3 here is CASSPTVMNTEAFF. The DNA of the CDR3 is TGTGCCAGCAGCCCGACAGTCATGAACACTGAAGCTTTCTTT.

The chain has TRBV7-9 and TRBJ1-2, with D possibly TRBD1 on 6 matching bases. This CDR3 contains 14 residues. Germline V CDR1 and CDR2: SEHNR, FQNEAQ (reference sequence). The ends were cut back, 0 bases at V and 2 bases at J, with 7 bases in the middle. The CDR3 loop is CASSLAGQNYGYTF. DNA for the CDR3: TGTGCCAGCAGCTTAGCCGGACAGAACTATGGCTACACCTTC.

This clone was picked up a small number of times. The J gene is TRBJ1-2, the V gene TRBV29-1; D might be TRBD1 (5 bases). Deletions cut 3 bases from V and 5 bases from J, with 19 bases between. Germline CDR1 and CDR2: SQVTM and ANQGSEA. CDR3 size: 15 residues. DNA for the CDR3: TGCAGCGTTGACTCAGGGCGAGGGTTGGGGTATGGCTACACCTTC. Protein sequence: CSVDSGRGLGYGYTF.

This clone was found a few times. The V call is TRBV7-9, the J call TRBJ1-1, with a tentative D call TRBD1 (5 bases). Germline loops: CDR1 SEHNR, CDR2 FQNEAQ (reference sequence). Between the trimmed V and J ends, which lost 6 bases and 1 base, there was a span of 9 bases. This CDR3 is built from 13 residues. The CDR3 nucleotides read TGTGCCAGCAGGCAAACAGGGAACACTGAAGCTTTCTTT. This encodes CASRQTGNTEAFF.

The chain carries TRBV7-9 and TRBJ2-1; TRBD2 is a possible D gene (7 bases). Germline loops: CDR1 SEHNR, CDR2 FQNEAQ (reference sequence). The ends were cut back, 2 bases at V and 4 bases at J, with 12 bases in the middle. The CDR3 runs 15 residues. The CDR3 reads CASSLPGGPYNEQFF. CDR3 bases: TGTGCCAGCAGCTTACCGGGGGGCCCTTACAATGAGCAGTTCTTC.